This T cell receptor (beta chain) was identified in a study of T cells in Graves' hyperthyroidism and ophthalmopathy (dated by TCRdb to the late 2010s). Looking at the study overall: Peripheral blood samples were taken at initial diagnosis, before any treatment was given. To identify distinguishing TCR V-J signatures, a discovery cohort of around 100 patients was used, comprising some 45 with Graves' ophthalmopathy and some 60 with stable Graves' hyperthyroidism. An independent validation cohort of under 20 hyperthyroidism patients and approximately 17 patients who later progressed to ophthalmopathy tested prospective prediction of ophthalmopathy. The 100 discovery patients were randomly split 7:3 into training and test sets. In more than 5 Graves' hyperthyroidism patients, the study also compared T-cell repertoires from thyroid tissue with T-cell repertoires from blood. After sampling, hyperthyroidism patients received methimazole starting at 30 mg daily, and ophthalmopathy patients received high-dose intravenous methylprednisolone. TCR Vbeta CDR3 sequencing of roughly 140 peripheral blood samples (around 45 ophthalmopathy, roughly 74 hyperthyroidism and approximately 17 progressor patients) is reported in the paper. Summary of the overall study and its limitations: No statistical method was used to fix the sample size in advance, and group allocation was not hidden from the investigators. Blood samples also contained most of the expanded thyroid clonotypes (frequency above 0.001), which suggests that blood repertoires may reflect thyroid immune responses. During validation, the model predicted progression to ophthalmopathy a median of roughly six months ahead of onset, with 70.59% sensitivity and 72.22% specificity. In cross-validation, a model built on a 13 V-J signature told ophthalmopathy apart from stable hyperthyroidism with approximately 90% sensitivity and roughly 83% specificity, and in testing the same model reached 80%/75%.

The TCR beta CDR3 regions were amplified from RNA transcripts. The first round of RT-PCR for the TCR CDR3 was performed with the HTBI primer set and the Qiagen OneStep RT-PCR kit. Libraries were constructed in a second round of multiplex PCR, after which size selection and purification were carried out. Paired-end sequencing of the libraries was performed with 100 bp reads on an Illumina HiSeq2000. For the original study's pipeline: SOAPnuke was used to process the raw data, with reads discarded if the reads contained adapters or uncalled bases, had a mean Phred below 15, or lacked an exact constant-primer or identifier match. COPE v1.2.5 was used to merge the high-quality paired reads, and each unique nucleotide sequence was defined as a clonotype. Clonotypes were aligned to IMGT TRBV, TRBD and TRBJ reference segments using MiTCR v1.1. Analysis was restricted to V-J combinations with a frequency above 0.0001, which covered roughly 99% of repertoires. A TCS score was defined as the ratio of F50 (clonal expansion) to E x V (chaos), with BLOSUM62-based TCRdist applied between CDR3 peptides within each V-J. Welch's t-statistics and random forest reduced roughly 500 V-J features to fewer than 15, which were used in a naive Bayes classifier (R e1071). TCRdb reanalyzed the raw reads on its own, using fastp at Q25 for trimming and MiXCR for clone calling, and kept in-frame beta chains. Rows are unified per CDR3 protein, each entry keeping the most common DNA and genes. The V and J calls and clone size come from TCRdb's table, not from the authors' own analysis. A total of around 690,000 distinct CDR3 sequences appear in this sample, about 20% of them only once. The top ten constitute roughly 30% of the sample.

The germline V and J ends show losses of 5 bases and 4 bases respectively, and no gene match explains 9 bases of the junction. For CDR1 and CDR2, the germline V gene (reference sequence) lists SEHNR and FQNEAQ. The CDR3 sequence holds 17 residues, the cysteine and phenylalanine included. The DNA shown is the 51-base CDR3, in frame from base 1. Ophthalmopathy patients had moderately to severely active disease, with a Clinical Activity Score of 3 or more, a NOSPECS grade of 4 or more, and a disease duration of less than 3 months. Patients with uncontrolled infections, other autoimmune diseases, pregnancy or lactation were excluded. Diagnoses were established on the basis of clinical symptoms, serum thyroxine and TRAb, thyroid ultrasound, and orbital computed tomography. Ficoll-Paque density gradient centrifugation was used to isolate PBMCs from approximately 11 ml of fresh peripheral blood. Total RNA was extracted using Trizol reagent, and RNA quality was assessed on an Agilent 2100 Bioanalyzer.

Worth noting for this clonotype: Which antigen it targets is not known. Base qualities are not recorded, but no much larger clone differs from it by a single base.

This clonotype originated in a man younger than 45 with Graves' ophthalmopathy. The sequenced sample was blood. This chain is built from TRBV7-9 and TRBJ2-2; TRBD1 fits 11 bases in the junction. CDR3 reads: CASSTTAGTGGTGELFF. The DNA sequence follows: TGTGCCAGCAGCACAACCGCCGGGACAGGGGGCACCGGGGAGCTGTTTTTT.